Presented here are 17 T cell receptor beta chains from one specimen sequenced in a study of blood T cell repertoires in COVID-19. Data came from immunoSEQ multiplex PCR; TCRdb stores just in-frame clones and leaves some out. The sample contains more than 110,000 clones, 86% of which appear only once. Input material: PBMCs or T cells enriched from blood (not recorded which). These receptor sequences come from a man between 45 and 60 years old who had recovered from COVID-19.

The table lists this clone with a few counts. This chain uses TRBV7-8 with TRBJ2-1, with 15 bases matching TRBD2. V trimming: 5 bases; J trimming: 7 bases; junction bases outside the gene matches: 6. CDR3 length: 16 amino acids. Germline loops: CDR1 SGHVS, CDR2 FQNEAQ. The CDR3 DNA reads as TGTGCCAGCAGCCGAGGACTAGCGGGGGGGATGAATGAGCAGTTCTTC. Translation gives CASSRGLAGGMNEQFF.

This CDR3 is CASSSGDTHNSPLHF. In DNA form, the CDR3 reads TGCGCCAGCAGCTCCGGGGACACCCATAATTCACCCCTCCACTTT. The V call is TRBV5-1, the J call TRBJ1-6, with D possibly matching TRBD1 (6 bases). The V gene lost 3 bases and the J gene lost 5 bases, with 12 bases spanning the gap. CDR3 length: 15 residues. CDR1 is SGHRS and CDR2 is YFSETQ in the germline V gene.

This chain uses TRBV3-1 (or the pseudogene TRBV3-2) with TRBJ2-1; D is perhaps TRBD1 (6 bases). The CDR3 consists of 16 residues. V lost 5 bases and J 2 bases, leaving 16 bases between the germline ends. CDR1 and CDR2 from the germline V gene are LGHDT and YNNKEL (reference sequence). The CDR3 DNA reads as TGTGCCAGCAGCGCTCAAGACAGGTCCCCCTACAATGAGCAGTTCTTC. Translation gives CASSAQDRSPYNEQFF.

The chain is built from TRBV6-5 and TRBJ1-1; 7 bases agree with TRBD1. This CDR3 spans 15 amino acids. The trim removed 2 bases at V and 0 bases at J, leaving 3 bases unmatched. Germline-derived CDR1 and CDR2 are MNHEY and SVGAGI. The CDR3 reads CASSYIGQVNTEAFF. The DNA of the CDR3 is TGTGCCAGCAGTTACATAGGACAGGTGAACACTGAAGCTTTCTTT.

This sequence joins TRBV7-2 and TRBJ1-3; weak D call: TRBD1 (5 bases). Germline values: CDR1 SGHTA, CDR2 FQGNSA. V shed 2 bases and J shed 3 bases, with 14 bases lying between them. The CDR3 has 16 residues. In DNA, the CDR3 is TGTGCCAGCAGCTTACGTTCTGGGCAGGGTGGAAACACCATATATTTT. Amino acid sequence: CASSLRSGQGGNTIYF.

The chain links TRBV9 to TRBJ2-3; D perhaps matches TRBD2 (6 bases). The CDR3 is made up of 16 amino acids. Trimming left V 4 bases short and J 1 base short, with 16 bases between. Germline V CDR1 and CDR2: SGDLS, YYNGEE. Here the CDR3 reads CASSRIGAGGTDTQYF. The CDR3 DNA reads TGTGCCAGCAGCCGTATAGGAGCGGGTGGCACAGATACGCAGTATTTT.

The CDR3 region is CASSLAGGAEKTQYF. The CDR3 region has the DNA TGTGCCAGCAGCTTGGCTGGGGGGGCCGAAAAGACCCAGTACTTC. The rearrangement links TRBV5-5 to TRBJ2-5; D perhaps matches TRBD2 (7 bases). The germline V gene encodes CDR1 SGHKS and CDR2 YYEKEE (reference sequence). V was trimmed by 0 bases and J by 6 bases, leaving 15 bases between them. This CDR3 region has 15 residues.

This clone came up many times. The chain carries TRBV4-3 and TRBJ1-6; 9 bases map to TRBD1. V shed 5 bases, J shed 8 bases, and the junction held 7 bases outside the gene matches. The germline CDR1 and CDR2 sequences are LGHNA and YSLEER. This CDR3 comprises 15 residues. The CDR3 nucleotides are TGCGCCAGCAGCATCGCGGGACAGGGCTATTCACCCCTCCACTTT. It is translated as CASSIAGQGYSPLHF.

V is TRBV7-2 and J is TRBJ2-2; TRBD1 might be the D (5 bases). Germline-derived CDR1 and CDR2 are SGHTA and FQGNSA. Trimming stripped 4 bases from V and 5 bases from J, with 8 bases between. CDR3 length: 13 residues. CDR3 in amino acids: CASSSDRTGELFF. Here the CDR3 DNA reads TGTGCCAGCAGCTCCGACAGAACCGGGGAGCTGTTTTTT.

The V and J genes are TRBV28 and TRBJ1-5, with D hard to call. Germline V gives CDR1 MDHEN, CDR2 SYDVKM. The CDR3 sequence is 13 residues long. Trimming shortened V by 7 bases and J by 5 bases, and 12 bases separated the two germline ends. The CDR3 spells CASTDILDQPQHF. The CDR3 nucleotides are TGTGCCAGCACCGACATCCTCGATCAGCCCCAGCATTTT.

The V and J genes are TRBV5-1 and TRBJ1-1; D not resolved. The germline CDR1 and CDR2 sequences are SGHRS and YFSETQ. The CDR3 sequence is 15 residues long. V was shortened by 0 bases and J by 1 base, with 10 bases between the two germline ends. CDR3 in amino acids: CASSLDGPQNTEAFF. DNA of the CDR3: TGCGCCAGCAGCTTGGATGGCCCTCAGAACACTGAAGCTTTCTTT.

The chain joins TRBV10-3 to TRBJ1-1; TRBD1 matches at 8 bases. The CDR3 has 13 amino acids. The germline CDR1 and CDR2 sequences are ENHRY and SYGVKD. Trimming took 11 bases from V and 1 from J; bases not matched to a gene: 6. Here the CDR3 reads CAVPGQANTEAFF. In DNA form, the CDR3 reads TGTGCCGTTCCGGGACAGGCGAACACTGAAGCTTTCTTT.

The sample holds a few counts of this clone. The V and J genes are TRBV23-1 and TRBJ2-1, with TRBD1 identical over 8 bases. TRBV23-1 has ORF status, its function being uncertain. The CDR3 is 16 amino acids. J lost 8 bases, V lost 1 base, and 10 bases had no gene match. CDR3 sequence reads: CASSQYKTGAFHEQFF. As DNA, the CDR3 is TGCGCCAGCAGTCAATATAAGACAGGGGCTTTCCATGAGCAGTTCTTC.

This chain connects TRBV5-5 to TRBJ1-1; 7 nucleotides match TRBD1. Germline CDR1 reads SGHKS; CDR2 reads YYEKEE (reference sequence). This CDR3 has 14 residues. J was trimmed by 3 bases and V by 2 bases; bases with no gene match: 4. CDR3: CASSFYGQDTEAFF. CDR3 bases: TGTGCCAGCAGCTTCTACGGACAGGACACTGAAGCTTTCTTT.

This clone was picked up one time. This chain links TRBV18 with TRBJ1-6, with D perhaps matching TRBD1 (6 bases). V was clipped by 3 bases and J by 8 bases, with 14 bases between them. CDR1 and CDR2 from the germline V gene are KGHSH and LQKENI. The CDR3 is 15 amino acids. CDR3 DNA sequence: TGTGCCAGCTCACCCCTGGACAGTAGCTATTCACCCCTCCACTTT. Protein product: CASSPLDSSYSPLHF.

The rearrangement uses TRBV18 and TRBJ2-5; 12 bases map to TRBD2. This CDR3 has 16 amino acids. Germline CDR1 KGHSH, CDR2 LQKENI. Unmatched junction bases numbered 7, after V lost 6 bases and J lost 2 bases. The CDR3 region has the DNA TGTGCCAGCTCCCTTGGACTAGCGGGACTACAAGAGACCCAGTACTTC. It encodes CASSLGLAGLQETQYF. The variable domain in full, completed from reference TRBV18 and TRBJ2-5, reads NAGVMQNPRHLVRRRGQEARLRCSPMKGHSHVYWYRQLPEEGLKFMVYLQKENIIDESGMPKERFSAEFPKEGPSILRIQQVVRGDSAAYFCASSLGLAGLQETQYFGPGTRLLVL.

This chain links TRBV6-1 with TRBJ1-4, with no clear D. The CDR3 is 14 amino acids. V lost 3 bases, J lost 8 bases, and 13 bases lay in between. The V gene's germline CDR1 is MNHNS and CDR2 SASEGT. CDR3 nucleotide sequence: TGTGCCAGCAGTGAGTTCCGGACTTCCGAAAAACTGTTTTTT. It codes for CASSEFRTSEKLFF.